A selection of T cell receptor beta chains follows, all from one sample in a study of regulatory T cells in long-lasting Graves disease. TCRdb re-derived calls from the multiplex PCR reads in MiXCR, one entry per CDR3 protein. This table holds about 420,000 distinct CDR3 sequences, roughly 15% found once. In addition, the sample was reused for a study of T cells in Graves' hyperthyroidism and ophthalmopathy.

This specimen consisted of peripheral blood mononuclear cells (PBMCs), obtained at new diagnosis, from a patient treated with antithyroid drugs. These TCRs come from a woman aged 18-29 years with Graves disease. Each CDR3 is given with its conserved first and last residue. The order of the fields is V gene, J gene, CDR3 protein.

TRBV30	TRBJ2-1	CAWSENSGSYNEQFF
TRBV30	TRBJ1-2	CAWRRGGYTF
TRBV11-2	TRBJ2-1	CASSLGAGTYNEQFF
TRBV7-9	TRBJ2-1	CASSLLIAAFYNEQFF
TRBV6-5	TRBJ2-1	CASSWVGQGRWNEQFF
TRBV7-9	TRBJ2-2	CASSPRPGPGELFF
TRBV3-1	TRBJ1-5	CASSQNTGDQPQHF
TRBV11-2	TRBJ2-7	CASSSVRDRGWTSGSGRPYEQYF
TRBV7-8	TRBJ2-2	CASSRTSGGNTGELFF
TRBV2	TRBJ2-7	CASSEALVSYEQYF
TRBV24-1	TRBJ2-1	CATSDLQPIAGRYNEQFF
TRBV20-1	TRBJ2-6	CSARWAGGANVLTF
TRBV20-1	TRBJ2-2	CSAIVPGNTGELFF
TRBV2	TRBJ2-5	CASIQRQETQYF
TRBV2	TRBJ1-2	CASSTGSGGYTF
TRBV28	TRBJ2-1	CASRQGGVNEQFF
TRBV4-1	TRBJ2-3	CASSQWFVDDTDTQYF
TRBV10-3	TRBJ2-2	CAISETSGSAGELFF
TRBV7-9	TRBJ2-5	CASSLVLGPGTQYF
TRBV20-1	TRBJ2-7	CSASRRGPTYEQYF
TRBV2	TRBJ2-3	CASSHWTSGNTDTQYF
TRBV11-2	TRBJ2-7	CASSLAPYEQYF
TRBV3-1	TRBJ1-1	CASSHLVGTEAFF
TRBV2	TRBJ1-6	CASTSRGGINSPLHF
TRBV9	TRBJ1-1	CASSRTGAYGEAFF
TRBV18	TRBJ1-1	CASSPGTENTEAFF
TRBV28	TRBJ2-3	CASSFSGGVDTQYF
TRBV19	TRBJ1-3	CASSIPGRGAGNTIYF
TRBV7-3	TRBJ1-5	CASSLKAPGTGSGQPQHF
TRBV7-2	TRBJ1-1	CASSPRQNTEAFF
TRBV7-9	TRBJ2-1	CASSVNTPPYNEQFF
TRBV7-8	TRBJ2-1	CASSSLANEQFF
TRBV20-1	TRBJ1-5	CSARQGAGGLHQPQHF
TRBV7-8	TRBJ2-1	CASSLDRFSYNEQFF
TRBV3-1	TRBJ1-2	CASSPSDRAYGYTF
TRBV28	TRBJ1-4	CASRPGQSTNEKLFF
TRBV5-4	TRBJ2-3	CASSLVPSGRSTDTQYF
TRBV5-1	TRBJ2-7	CASSPTRLTYEQYF
TRBV3-1	TRBJ2-5	CASSRLAGDGEQYF
TRBV7-9	TRBJ2-3	CASSKSRGLPEGDTQYF
TRBV13	TRBJ2-5	CASSATSGRAVETQYF
TRBV6-5	TRBJ2-6	CASSYHGGGGANVLTF
TRBV7-9	TRBJ2-1	CASSPRDRANEQFF
TRBV6-1	TRBJ1-5	CASRDRGPNQPQHF
TRBV28	TRBJ2-1	CASRRLAGAPYNEQFF
TRBV18	TRBJ2-1	CASSPLSGGMFF
TRBV6-1	TRBJ2-7	CASSGSSGRALYEQYF
TRBV27	TRBJ2-1	CASSFLTGTVEQFF
TRBV7-8	TRBJ2-1	CASSLRDRDVNEQFF
TRBV18	TRBJ2-2	CASSDLQGLGELFF
TRBV6-1	TRBJ1-2	CASSDHWRGYTF
TRBV27	TRBJ1-3	CASRSTGGNTIYF
TRBV20-1	TRBJ2-1	CSARGLAGVGDEQFF
TRBV30	TRBJ1-1	CAWSIPGNTEAFF
TRBV30	TRBJ2-3	CAWSVNLGRGTDTQYF
TRBV7-2	TRBJ2-5	CASITGRAQETQYF
TRBV3-1	TRBJ1-3	CASSRGDFWSSGNTIYF
TRBV27	TRBJ2-3	CASSLLGVWGISTDTQYF
TRBV13	TRBJ2-5	CASSLTGRETQYF
TRBV2	TRBJ1-6	CASSTGRTNSPLHF